This is a list of T cell receptor beta chains from one sample in a study of cytomegalovirus exposure and HLA in healthy donors. Sequenced by immunoSEQ multiplex PCR; TCRdb stores in-frame clones only, minus some. The sample includes 100,000 to 150,000 clones, approximately 70% of them seen just once. The material sequenced was PBMCs. The receptors here all came from a man in his fifties or sixties in good health and CMV-seropositive. The CDR3 runs from the conserved cysteine through the conserved F or W. A D gene is named only where the DNA matches it firmly. Some rows have no size entry. The others give once, few or many, or a class for an expanded clone.

D gene: NA
V gene: TRBV5-1
J gene: TRBJ1-5
clone size: NA
CDR3 protein: CASSLSGDSNQPQHF
CDR3 DNA: TGCGCCAGCAGCTTGTCAGGGGATAGCAATCAGCCCCAGCATTTT

D gene: TRBD1
V gene: TRBV28
J gene: TRBJ1-2
clone size: NA
CDR3 protein: CASSPGQGGGYTF
CDR3 DNA: TGTGCCAGCAGTCCCGGACAGGGGGGAGGCTACACCTTC

D gene: NA
V gene: TRBV28
J gene: TRBJ2-7
clone size: few
CDR3 protein: CASTPGGERNEQYF
CDR3 DNA: TGTGCCAGCACCCCTGGCGGGGAACGGAACGAGCAGTACTTC

D gene: NA
V gene: TRBV6-5
J gene: TRBJ1-1
clone size: NA
CDR3 protein: CASSYGPPEAFF
CDR3 DNA: TGTGCCAGCAGTTACGGGCCCCCTGAAGCTTTCTTT

D gene: NA
V gene: TRBV10-3
J gene: TRBJ1-4
clone size: few
CDR3 protein: CAISEYSGEKLFF
CDR3 DNA: TGTGCCATCAGTGAGTACTCGGGTGAAAAACTGTTTTTT

D gene: TRBD2
V gene: TRBV2
J gene: TRBJ2-3
clone size: few
CDR3 protein: CASCAPTSGGAGCSTDTQYF
CDR3 DNA: TGTGCCAGCTGTGCTCCCACTAGCGGGGGGGCAGGTTGTAGCACAGATACGCAGTATTTT

D gene: TRBD1
V gene: TRBV5-1
J gene: TRBJ2-5
clone size: few
CDR3 protein: CASSSGQFGETQYF
CDR3 DNA: TGCGCCAGCAGCTCGGGACAGTTCGGAGAGACCCAGTACTTC

D gene: TRBD2
V gene: TRBV30
J gene: TRBJ2-1
clone size: NA
CDR3 protein: CAWIRLAGGLGQFF
CDR3 DNA: TGTGCCTGGATCCGACTAGCGGGGGGGCTTGGGCAGTTCTTC

D gene: TRBD2
V gene: TRBV6-5
J gene: TRBJ2-1
clone size: few
CDR3 protein: CASSYSGLAGSNEQFF
CDR3 DNA: TGTGCCAGCAGTTACTCGGGACTAGCGGGTTCGAATGAGCAGTTCTTC

D gene: TRBD1
V gene: TRBV29-1
J gene: TRBJ1-1
clone size: once
CDR3 protein: CSDQTGGGEAFF
CDR3 DNA: TGCAGCGACCAGACAGGGGGCGGTGAAGCTTTCTTT

D gene: TRBD2
V gene: TRBV5-1
J gene: TRBJ2-3
clone size: NA
CDR3 protein: CASSQTVDSGVVDTQYF
CDR3 DNA: TGCGCCAGCAGCCAAACAGTAGATAGCGGGGTCGTAGATACGCAGTATTTT

D gene: TRBD1
V gene: TRBV5-1
J gene: TRBJ2-3
clone size: NA
CDR3 protein: CASSRTGAQDTQYF
CDR3 DNA: TGCGCCAGCAGCCGGACAGGGGCGCAAGATACGCAGTATTTT

D gene: NA
V gene: TRBV18
J gene: TRBJ2-7
clone size: NA
CDR3 protein: CASSLLDRYEQYF
CDR3 DNA: TGTGCCAGCTCACTACTCGACAGGTACGAGCAGTACTTC

D gene: NA
V gene: TRBV6-4
J gene: TRBJ1-1
clone size: few
CDR3 protein: CASSAVNPEAFF
CDR3 DNA: TGTGCCAGCAGTGCGGTCAACCCGGAAGCTTTCTTT

D gene: NA
V gene: TRBV5-4
J gene: TRBJ2-7
clone size: NA
CDR3 protein: CASSQRTAYEQYF
CDR3 DNA: TGTGCCAGCAGCCAGAGGACAGCCTACGAGCAGTACTTC

D gene: TRBD1
V gene: TRBV5-1
J gene: TRBJ2-7
clone size: NA
CDR3 protein: CASRAGTGISYEQYF
CDR3 DNA: TGCGCCAGCAGAGCTGGGACAGGGATATCTTACGAGCAGTACTTC

D gene: TRBD1
V gene: TRBV27
J gene: TRBJ1-2
clone size: NA
CDR3 protein: CASSRRGPLDGYTF
CDR3 DNA: TGTGCCAGCAGTCGCAGGGGGCCCCTTGATGGCTACACCTTC

D gene: TRBD1
V gene: TRBV11-2
J gene: TRBJ2-1
clone size: NA
CDR3 protein: CASSQDRVNEQFF
CDR3 DNA: TGTGCCAGCAGCCAAGACAGGGTCAATGAGCAGTTCTTC

D gene: NA
V gene: TRBV7-8
J gene: TRBJ2-6
clone size: NA
CDR3 protein: CASSVKSGSSGANVLTF
CDR3 DNA: TGTGCCAGCAGCGTAAAATCGGGAAGCTCTGGGGCCAACGTCCTGACTTTC

D gene: TRBD2
V gene: TRBV9
J gene: TRBJ2-7
clone size: many
CDR3 protein: CASSVAGGREQYF
CDR3 DNA: TGTGCCAGCAGCGTTGCGGGGGGGCGTGAGCAGTACTTC

D gene: TRBD2
V gene: TRBV5-1
J gene: TRBJ2-3
clone size: NA
CDR3 protein: CASSLVGSGVGDTQYF
CDR3 DNA: TGCGCCAGCAGCTTGGTCGGTAGCGGGGTAGGAGATACGCAGTATTTT

D gene: NA
V gene: TRBV30
J gene: TRBJ1-5
clone size: few
CDR3 protein: CAWSVLRGAGQPQHF
CDR3 DNA: TGTGCCTGGAGTGTATTGAGGGGAGCGGGGCAGCCCCAGCATTTT

D gene: NA
V gene: TRBV7-9
J gene: TRBJ1-1
clone size: NA
CDR3 protein: CASSSTTLDRRAFF
CDR3 DNA: TGTGCCAGCAGCTCCACGACCCTTGACAGGAGAGCTTTCTTT